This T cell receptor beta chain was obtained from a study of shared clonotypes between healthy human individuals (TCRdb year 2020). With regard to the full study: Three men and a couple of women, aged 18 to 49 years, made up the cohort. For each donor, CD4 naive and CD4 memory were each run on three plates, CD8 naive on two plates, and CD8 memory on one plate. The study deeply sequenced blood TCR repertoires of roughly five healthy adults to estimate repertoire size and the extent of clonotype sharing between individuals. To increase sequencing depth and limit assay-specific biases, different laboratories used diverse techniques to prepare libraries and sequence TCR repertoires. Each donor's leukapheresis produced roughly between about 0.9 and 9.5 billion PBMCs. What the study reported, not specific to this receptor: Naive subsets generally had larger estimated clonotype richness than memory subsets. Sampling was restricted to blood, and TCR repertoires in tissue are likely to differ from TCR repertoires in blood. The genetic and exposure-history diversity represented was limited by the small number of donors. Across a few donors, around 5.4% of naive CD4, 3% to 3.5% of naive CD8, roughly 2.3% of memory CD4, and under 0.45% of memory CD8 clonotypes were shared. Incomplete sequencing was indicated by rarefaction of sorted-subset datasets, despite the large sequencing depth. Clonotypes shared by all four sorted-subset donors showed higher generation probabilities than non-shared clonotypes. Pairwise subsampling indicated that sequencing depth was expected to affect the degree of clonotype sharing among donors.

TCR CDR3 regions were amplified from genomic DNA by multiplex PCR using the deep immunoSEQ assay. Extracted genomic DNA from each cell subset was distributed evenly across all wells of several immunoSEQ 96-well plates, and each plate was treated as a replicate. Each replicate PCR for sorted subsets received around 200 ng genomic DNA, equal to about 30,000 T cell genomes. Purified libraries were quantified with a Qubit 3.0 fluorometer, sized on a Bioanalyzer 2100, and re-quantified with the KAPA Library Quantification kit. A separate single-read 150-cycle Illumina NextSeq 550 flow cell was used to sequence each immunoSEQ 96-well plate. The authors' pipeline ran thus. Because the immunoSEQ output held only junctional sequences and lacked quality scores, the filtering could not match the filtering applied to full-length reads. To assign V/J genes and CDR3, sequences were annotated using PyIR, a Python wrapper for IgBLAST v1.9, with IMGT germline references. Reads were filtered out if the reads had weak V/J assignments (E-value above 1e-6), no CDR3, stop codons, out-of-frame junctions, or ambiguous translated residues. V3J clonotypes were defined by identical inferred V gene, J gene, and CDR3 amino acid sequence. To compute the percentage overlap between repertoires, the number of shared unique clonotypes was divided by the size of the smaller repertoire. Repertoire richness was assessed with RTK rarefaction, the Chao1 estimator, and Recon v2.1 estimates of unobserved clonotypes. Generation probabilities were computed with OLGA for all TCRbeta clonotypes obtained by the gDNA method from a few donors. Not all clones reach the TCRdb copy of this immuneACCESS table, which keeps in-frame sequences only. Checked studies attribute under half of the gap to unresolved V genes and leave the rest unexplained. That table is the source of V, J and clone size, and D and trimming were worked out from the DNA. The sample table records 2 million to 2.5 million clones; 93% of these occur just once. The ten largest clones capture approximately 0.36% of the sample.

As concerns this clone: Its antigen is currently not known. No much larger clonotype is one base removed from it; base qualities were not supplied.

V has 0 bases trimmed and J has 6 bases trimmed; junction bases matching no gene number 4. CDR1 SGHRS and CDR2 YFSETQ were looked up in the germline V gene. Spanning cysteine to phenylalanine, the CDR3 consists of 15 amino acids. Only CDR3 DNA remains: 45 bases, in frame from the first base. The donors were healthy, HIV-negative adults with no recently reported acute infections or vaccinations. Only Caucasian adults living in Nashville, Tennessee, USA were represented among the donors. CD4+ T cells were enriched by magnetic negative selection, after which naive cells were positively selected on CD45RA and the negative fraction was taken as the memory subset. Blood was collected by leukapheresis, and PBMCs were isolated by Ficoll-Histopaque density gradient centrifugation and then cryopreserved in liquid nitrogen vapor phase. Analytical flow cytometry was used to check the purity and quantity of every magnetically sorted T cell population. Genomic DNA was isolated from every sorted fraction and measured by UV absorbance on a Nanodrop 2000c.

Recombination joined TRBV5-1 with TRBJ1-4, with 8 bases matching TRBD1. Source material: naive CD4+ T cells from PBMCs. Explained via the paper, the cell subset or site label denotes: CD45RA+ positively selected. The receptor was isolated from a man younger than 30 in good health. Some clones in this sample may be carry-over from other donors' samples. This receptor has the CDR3 CASSLETGEYEKLFF. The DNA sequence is TGCGCCAGCAGCTTGGAGACAGGGGAGTATGAAAAACTGTTTTTT.